Sequencing of this T cell receptor beta chain was carried out in a study of cytomegalovirus exposure and HLA in healthy donors. General observations from the study: Subsequent analysis revealed that first-cohort TCR clusters tended to co-occur in the 100 to 150 validation repertoires. A classifier reportedly called cytomegalovirus status with high sensitivity and specificity.

Repertoires were generated with immunoSEQ multiplex PCR, while TCRdb's copy carries only in-frame clones and drops some. This sample carries about 200,000 clones, roughly 80% of them seen once, and the ten largest clones take around 5.6%. Trimming shortened V by 4 bases and J by 3 bases, and 17 bases separated the two germline ends. Germline CDR1 is SGDLS and CDR2 is YYNGEE. The CDR3 consists of 15 residues. Only one count was recorded for this clone. Its antigen is still unknown. This chain joins TRBV9 and TRBJ2-7; a weak D match, TRBD2 (6 bases). This TCR came from a woman younger than 30 in good health and CMV-seronegative. Sequenced: PBMCs. The CDR3 here is CASSPGPNGGYEQYF. In nucleotides, the CDR3 is TGTGCCAGCAGCCCGGGGCCGAACGGGGGCTACGAGCAGTACTTC.